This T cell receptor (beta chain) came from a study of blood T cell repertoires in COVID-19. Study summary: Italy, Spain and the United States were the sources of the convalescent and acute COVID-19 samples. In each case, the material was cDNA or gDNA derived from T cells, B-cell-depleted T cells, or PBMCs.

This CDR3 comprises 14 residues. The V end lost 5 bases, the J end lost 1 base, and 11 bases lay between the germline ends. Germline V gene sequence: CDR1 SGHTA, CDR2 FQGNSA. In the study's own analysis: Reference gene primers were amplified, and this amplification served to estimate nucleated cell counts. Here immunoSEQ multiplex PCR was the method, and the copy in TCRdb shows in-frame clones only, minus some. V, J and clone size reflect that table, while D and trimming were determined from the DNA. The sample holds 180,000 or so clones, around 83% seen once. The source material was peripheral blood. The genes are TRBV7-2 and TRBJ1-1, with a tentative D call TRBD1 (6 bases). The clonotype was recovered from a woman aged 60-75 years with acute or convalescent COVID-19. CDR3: CASSIQGRNTEAFF. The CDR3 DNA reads TGTGCCAGCAGCATACAGGGTCGGAACACTGAAGCTTTCTTT.